The 23 T cell receptor beta chains presented below share a single source sample, sequenced in a study of regulatory T cells in long-lasting Graves disease. Time point: newly diagnosed GD, antithyroid drugs for less than 3 months. RNA extracted from PBMCs served as the sequencing template. Both iRepertoire HTBI primers and Arm-PCR of CDR3 regions were used to build the TCR beta libraries. TCRdb ran MiXCR on the multiplex PCR reads and lists one entry per CDR3 protein. The sample holds 450,000 to 650,000 distinct CDR3 sequences; about 16% are singletons and the top ten take 25%. The same specimen was also included in a second study, on T cells in Graves' hyperthyroidism and ophthalmopathy.

The specimen was peripheral blood mononuclear cells (PBMCs), collected at new diagnosis, from a patient treated with antithyroid drugs. The receptors originated from a woman aged 40 to 65 with Graves disease.

This clonotype was observed at least ten times. The chain employs TRBV11-2 and TRBJ2-7; no clear D. V was clipped by 3 bases and J by 3 bases, with 12 bases between them. The CDR3 loop spans 14 amino acids. Germline V gives CDR1 SGHAT, CDR2 FQNNGV. CDR3 sequence (DNA): TGTGCCAGCAGCTTTTTAGGCAGAAACTACGAGCAGTACTTC. It encodes CASSFLGRNYEQYF. Full variable domain (outside the CDR3, taken from reference TRBV11-2 and TRBJ2-7): EAGVAQSPRYKIIEKRQSVAFWCNPISGHATLYWYQQILGQGPKLLIQFQNNGVVDDSQLPKDRFSAERLKGVDSTLKIQPAKLEDSAVYLCASSFLGRNYEQYFGPGTRLTVT.

The rearrangement uses TRBV5-1 and TRBJ2-1; D gene uncertain. Trimming cost V 6 bases and J 5 bases, with 12 bases left between them. CDR1 is SGHRS, CDR2 YFSETQ, per germline. CDR3 length: 13 residues. CDR3 protein: CASTLNSNNEQFF. DNA for the CDR3: TGCGCCAGCACCCTAAATTCGAACAATGAGCAGTTCTTC.

This clonotype was counted many times. The CDR3, as DNA: TGTGCCAGCAGTTACTCCGCGGGGGACAGGAGCAATCAGCCCCAGCATTTT. Amino acids: CASSYSAGDRSNQPQHF. The chain employs TRBV6-9 and TRBJ1-5; 8 bases fit TRBD1. Germline trimming cut 3 bases from V and 1 base from J; bases unmatched to any gene: 8. Germline assignment: CDR1 MNHGY and CDR2 SVAAGI. The CDR3 covers 17 residues.

This clonotype came up many times. The V gene is TRBV20-1, the J gene TRBJ2-1, with 8 bases aligning to TRBD2. The CDR3 is 16 residues long. The germline CDR1 and CDR2 sequences are DFQATT and SNEGSKA (reference sequence). V lost 0 bases and J lost 8; bases outside the gene matches: 12. CDR3 coding DNA: TGCAGTGCTAGAGATTTTCGGGGTCTAGCGGGCCATGAGCAGTTCTTC. This sequence encodes CSARDFRGLAGHEQFF.

This clonotype was seen more than once but under ten times. The genes are TRBV12-3 or TRBV12-4 and TRBJ1-6; 10 nucleotides align to TRBD1. The CDR3 extends over 14 amino acids. With 6 bases clipped from V and 10 bases from J, the junction kept 6 bases outside the gene matches. The CDR3 region has the DNA TGTGCCAGCAGGGGACAGGGGCCGGGGTCACCCCTCCACTTT. Translation gives CASRGQGPGSPLHF.

The table lists this clonotype with many counts. This rearrangement joins TRBV9 to TRBJ2-3, with 9 bases that match TRBD1. The CDR3 sequence is 16 residues long. The V segment lost 0 bases and the J segment 0 bases; nucleotides outside the gene matches: 2. Per germline, CDR1 SGDLS and CDR2 YYNGEE. Here the CDR3 reads CASSVDRGRSTDTQYF. For the CDR3, the DNA is TGTGCCAGCAGCGTAGACAGGGGGCGAAGCACAGATACGCAGTATTTT.

In regard to this clonotype: This sequence may be a read error, since a much larger clone differs from it by one base. The gene calls are TRBV7-3 and TRBJ2-1; D is perhaps TRBD1 (6 bases). Germline assignment: CDR1 SGHTA and CDR2 FQGTGA. CDR3 length: 13 amino acids. V lost 5 bases and J lost 3, with 8 bases in between. The CDR3 reads CASSRDNYNEQFF. Here the CDR3 DNA reads TGTGCCAGCAGCCGGGACAACTACAATGAGCAGTTCTTC.

This clonotype has ten or more counts. The gene calls are TRBV10-1 and TRBJ2-5; D unclear. The germline gives CDR1 WNHNN, CDR2 SYGVQD (reference sequence). Trimming removed 2 bases at V and 5 bases at J, with 15 bases between. The CDR3 contains 15 residues. CDR3 DNA: TGCGCCAGCAGTGAGAGTTACACCCAAGGGGAGACCCAGTACTTC. It specifies CASSESYTQGETQYF.

This clonotype was recorded at least ten times. The chain links TRBV6-2 or TRBV6-3 to TRBJ2-1; no clear D gene. Germline loops: CDR1 MNHEY, CDR2 SVGEGT. Trimming removed 5 bases from V and 9 bases from J, with 8 bases in between. The CDR3 has 11 amino acids. The CDR3 sequence is CASSALREQFF. DNA for the CDR3: TGTGCCAGCAGTGCCCTTCGTGAGCAGTTCTTC.

There are a few counts of this clonotype. The CDR3 bases are TGTGCCGGAGGACAGGGAAGATCTGGAAACACCATATATTTT. It codes for CAGGQGRSGNTIYF. This chain uses TRBV6-1 with TRBJ1-3; 8 bases agree with TRBD1. The ends lost 11 bases at V and 1 base at J; junction bases unmatched: 7. The CDR3 totals 14 residues. The germline V gene encodes CDR1 MNHNS and CDR2 SASEGT.

The chain couples TRBV6-2 or TRBV6-3 to TRBJ1-4; weak D call: TRBD1 (5 bases). CDR1 MNHEY and CDR2 SVGEGT come from the germline V gene. The CDR3 spans 14 residues. With 4 bases removed from V and 6 bases from J, the gap between germline ends came to 12 bases. CDR3 sequence (DNA): TGTGCCAGCAGTTCTACGGGGACGGATGAAAAACTGTTTTTT. Residues: CASSSTGTDEKLFF.

This clonotype was picked up many times. An end of the junction does not agree with germline; a read error may underlie this. This rearrangement joins TRBV6-1 to TRBJ1-5; 10 bases agree with TRBD1. CDR1 MNHNS and CDR2 SASEGT come from the germline V gene. The CDR3 is made up of 16 amino acids. In DNA, the CDR3 is TGTGCCAGCAGTAGCCAGACAGGGGGCAGCATTCAGCCCCAGCATTTT. Protein: CASSSQTGGSIQPQHF.

This clonotype appeared many times. This rearrangement joins TRBV27 to TRBJ1-2; 9 bases align to TRBD1. V shed 4 bases, J shed 12 bases, and the junction held 9 bases outside the gene matches. The CDR3 is made up of 13 amino acids. Germline V gives CDR1 MNHEY, CDR2 SMNVEV (reference sequence). The CDR3 is CASSSLDRGSNTF. CDR3 in DNA: TGTGCCAGCAGTTCTCTGGACAGGGGTAGTAACACCTTC.

This clonotype was seen more than once but under ten times. The CDR3 nucleotides read TGCAGTGCTAGCGTGAGACTTATGAACACTGAAGCTTTCTTT. Its translation is CSASVRLMNTEAFF. The chain carries TRBV20-1 and TRBJ1-1; D is undetermined. Germline V gene sequence: CDR1 DFQATT, CDR2 SNEGSKA (reference sequence). This CDR3 region has 14 residues. V lost 3 bases, J lost 0 bases, and 11 bases lay in between.

The V gene is TRBV19, the J gene TRBJ1-3, with D perhaps TRBD1 (6 bases). Trimming cost V 3 bases and J 7 bases, with 16 bases left between them. CDR1 and CDR2 (germline): LNHDA, SQIVND (reference sequence). The CDR3 contains 15 residues. For the CDR3, the DNA is TGTGCCAGTAGTATGCGGACAGAACCTCGGAACACCATATATTTT. It is translated as CASSMRTEPRNTIYF.

This clonotype was counted ten times or more. This sequence joins TRBV10-3 and TRBJ2-1, with D perhaps TRBD2 (6 bases). Trimming removed 2 bases at V and 0 bases at J, with 8 bases between. The CDR3 contains 15 residues. Germline values: CDR1 ENHRY, CDR2 SYGVKD. In DNA, the CDR3 is TGTGCCATCAGTGAGGCCGGGAGCTCCTACAATGAGCAGTTCTTC. Protein product: CAISEAGSSYNEQFF.

This clonotype showed up just a few times. The junction and the germline gene differ at one end; a read error may be behind it. The V and J genes are TRBV5-1 and TRBJ1-5; the D gene is possibly TRBD1 (5 bases). The CDR3 runs 14 residues. Germline values: CDR1 SGHRS, CDR2 YFSETQ. CDR3 protein: CASSFEQGNQPQHF. The CDR3 bases are TGTGCCAGCAGCTTCGAACAGGGCAATCAGCCCCAGCATTTT.

V is TRBV27 and J is TRBJ1-5; TRBD1 matches 7 bases. This CDR3 contains 16 residues. The V segment lost 5 bases and the J segment 3 bases; nucleotides outside the gene matches: 10. Germline V gives CDR1 MNHEY, CDR2 SMNVEV (reference sequence). CDR3 nucleotides: TGTGCCAGCAGTCCAATACCGGGACAGCTCAATCAGCCCCAGCATTTT. Amino acid sequence: CASSPIPGQLNQPQHF.

The J gene is TRBJ2-5, the V gene TRBV9; TRBD1 might be the D (7 bases). Germline CDR1 is SGDLS and CDR2 is YYNGEE. The CDR3 runs 15 residues. Trimming shortened V by 4 bases and J by 5 bases, and 18 bases separated the two germline ends. The CDR3 protein is CASSFRGTVVETQYF. CDR3 in DNA: TGTGCCAGCAGCTTCCGGGGGACAGTGGTGGAGACCCAGTACTTC.

This clonotype was observed at least ten times. This chain connects TRBV20-1 to TRBJ2-5; TRBD1 agrees at 7 bases. The germline CDR1 and CDR2 sequences are DFQATT and SNEGSKA (reference sequence). V was pared by 0 bases and J by 2 bases, with 9 bases of the junction left unmatched. CDR3 length: 16 residues. The CDR3 DNA reads TGCAGTGCTAGAGATTATCAGGACAGGCAGCAAGAGACCCAGTACTTC. Its translation is CSARDYQDRQQETQYF.

J is TRBJ2-1 and V is TRBV9; 9 bases are shared with TRBD2. The CDR3 length is 16 residues. V trimming: 3 bases; J trimming: 9 bases; junction bases outside the gene matches: 13. Germline-derived CDR1 and CDR2 are SGDLS and YYNGEE. CDR3 amino acids: CASSARPSGVAGEQFF. For the CDR3, the DNA is TGTGCCAGCAGCGCCCGCCCTAGCGGGGTGGCCGGTGAGCAGTTCTTC. The entire variable domain, with the rest obtained from reference TRBV9 and TRBJ2-1, is as follows: DSGVTQTPKHLITATGQRVTLRCSPRSGDLSVYWYQQSLDQGLQFLIQYYNGEERAKGNILERFSAQQFPDLHSELNLSSLELGDSALYFCASSARPSGVAGEQFFGPGTRLTVL.

This clonotype showed up just a few times. The chain combines TRBV12-3 or TRBV12-4 with TRBJ1-4; no definite D call. Deletions cut 3 bases from V and 6 bases from J, with 11 bases between. The CDR3 loop spans 14 amino acids. In nucleotides, the CDR3 is TGTGCCAGCAGTTTCAGAGGGCTAGATGAAAAACTGTTTTTT. Protein: CASSFRGLDEKLFF.

This clonotype was picked up many times. The chain employs TRBV2 and TRBJ1-3, with D tentatively TRBD1 (6 bases). V lost 3 bases and J 4 bases, leaving 7 bases between the germline ends. CDR3 size: 13 residues. The V gene's germline CDR1 is SNHLY and CDR2 FYNNEI. In DNA form, the CDR3 reads TGTGCCAGCAGTGAGGGGGCGGGAAACACCATATATTTT. Translating it yields CASSEGAGNTIYF.